This T cell receptor (beta chain) was recorded in a study of T cells in Graves' hyperthyroidism and ophthalmopathy. Findings and caveats of the study: From stable hyperthyroidism, ophthalmopathy was separated by a 13 V-J model.

There were TCR beta CDR3 regions amplified from RNA transcripts. The TCR CDR3 first-round RT-PCR relied on the HTBI primer set. TCRdb analysed the multiplex PCR reads with MiXCR anew, one entry per CDR3 protein. Here the sample spans under 450,000 distinct CDR3 sequences, 17% being singletons. Turning to this clonotype: The antigen is not known.

The CDR3 length is 14 residues. Trimming took 3 bases from V and 4 from J; bases not matched to a gene: 3. Sequenced material: blood. The genes are TRBV12-3 or TRBV12-4 and TRBJ1-1, with TRBD1 matching over 9 bases. This receptor was identified in a woman aged 25-40 years with Graves' hyperthyroidism that later progressed to Graves' ophthalmopathy. As DNA, the CDR3 is TGTGCCAGCAGTTTCGCGGGACAGGGCACTGAAGCTTTCTTT. Translation: CASSFAGQGTEAFF.